Presented here are 4 T cell receptor beta chains from one specimen sequenced in a study of blood T cells in healthy people across ages. Through a sample-barcoded 5' primer and a J-beta primer mix, a second PCR was run for roughly 6 to 11 cycles. Using its own MiXCR run on the 5' RACE reads, TCRdb lists one record per CDR3 protein. The data show hundreds of thousands of distinct CDR3 sequences, more than 40% seen once. Sequenced material: blood. All receptors come from a woman aged 55-75 years in good health.

This clonotype was seen a handful of times. The chain joins TRBV20-1 to TRBJ1-5; tentative D call: TRBD1 (5 bases). Per germline, CDR1 DFQATT and CDR2 SNEGSKA (reference sequence). CDR3 size: 16 residues. Trimming cost V 4 bases and J 7 bases, with 23 bases left between them. CDR3 DNA sequence: TGCAGTGCTACCCGAAGGGGCAGGACTCAGGGACAGCCCCAGCATTTT. Amino acid sequence: CSATRRGRTQGQPQHF.

This clonotype showed up just a few times. The chain is built from TRBV14 and TRBJ2-3, with unresolved D. V was shortened by 4 bases and J by 3 bases, with 11 bases between the two germline ends. Germline V lookup: CDR1 SGHDN, CDR2 FVKESK. This CDR3 contains 14 residues. CDR3 loop: CASSPGLLTDTQYF. The CDR3 nucleotides are TGTGCCAGCAGCCCCGGCCTCCTAACAGATACGCAGTATTTT.

This clonotype was detected once. Mismatch with germline at one junction end may stem from a read error. The chain employs TRBV2 and TRBJ2-3; TRBD1 matches 8 bases. Looked up from germline, CDR1 is SNHLY and CDR2 is FYNNEI. The CDR3 is made up of 14 amino acids. The CDR3 protein is CANSGPGGPDTQYF. The CDR3 DNA reads as TGTGCCAACAGTGGTCCAGGGGGCCCAGATACGCAGTATTTT.

The gene calls are TRBV6-2 or TRBV6-3 and TRBJ2-7; possible D gene TRBD1, 5 bases. Germline V gene sequence: CDR1 MNHEY, CDR2 SVGEGT. V gave up 6 bases and J gave up 3 bases, with 15 bases separating them. The CDR3 contains 14 residues. In nucleotides, the CDR3 is TGTGCCAGCAGCCTGACAGCGTTCTTCTACGAGCAGTACTTC. Translation gives CASSLTAFFYEQYF.